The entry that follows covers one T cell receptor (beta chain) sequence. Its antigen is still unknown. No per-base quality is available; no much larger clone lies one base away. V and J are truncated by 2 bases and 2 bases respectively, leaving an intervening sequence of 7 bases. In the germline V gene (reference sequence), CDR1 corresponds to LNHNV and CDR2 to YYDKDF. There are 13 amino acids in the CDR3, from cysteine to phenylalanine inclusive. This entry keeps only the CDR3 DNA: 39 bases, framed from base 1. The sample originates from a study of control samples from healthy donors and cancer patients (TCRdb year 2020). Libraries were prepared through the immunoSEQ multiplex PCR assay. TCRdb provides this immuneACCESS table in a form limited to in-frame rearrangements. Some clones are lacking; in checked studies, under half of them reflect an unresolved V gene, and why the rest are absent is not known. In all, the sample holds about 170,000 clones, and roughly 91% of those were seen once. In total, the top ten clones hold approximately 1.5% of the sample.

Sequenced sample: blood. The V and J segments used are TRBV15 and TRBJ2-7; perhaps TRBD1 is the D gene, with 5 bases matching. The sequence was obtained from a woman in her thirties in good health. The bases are TGTGCCACCAGCAGACAGGGTACCTACGAGCAGTACTTC. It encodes CATSRQGTYEQYF. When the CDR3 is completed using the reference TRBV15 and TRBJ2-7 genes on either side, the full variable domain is DAMVIQNPRYQVTQFGKPVTLSCSQTLNHNVMYWYQQKSSQAPKLLFHYYDKDFNNEADTPDNFQSRRPNTSFCFLDIRSPGLGDTAMYLCATSRQGTYEQYFGPGTRLTVT.